These T cell receptor beta chains were read from a single sample in a study of T cells after yellow fever vaccination. MiXCR was run by TCRdb on the 5' RACE reads, yielding one entry per CDR3 protein. The table lists approximately 150,000 distinct CDR3 sequences, 7.7% of them singletons. The sample consisted of CD4+ T cells sorted from PBMCs, taken 5 days after the yellow fever booster vaccination. The source of these receptors is a man younger than 45 who received the YFV17D yellow fever vaccine. The CDR3 runs from the conserved cysteine through the conserved F or W. Fields, in order: J gene, clone size, V gene, D gene, CDR3 DNA, CDR3 protein. The D gene is left open where the match is weak. Some rows have no size entry. The others give once, few or many, or a class for an expanded clone.

TRBJ2-7 | many | TRBV27 | . | TGTGCCAGCAGTTTCTCGGCAGGCCTTTACGAGCAGTACTTC | CASSFSAGLYEQYF
TRBJ2-4 | . | TRBV6-2/TRBV6-3 | . | TGTGCCACCGAGATGGGGGAGTCCAAAAACATTCAGTACTTC | CATEMGESKNIQYF
TRBJ2-1 | many | TRBV7-2 | TRBD2 | TGTGCCAGCAGCTTAGGAACAATGGCGGGAGGGGGCAATGAGCAGTTCTTC | CASSLGTMAGGGNEQFF
TRBJ2-3 | many | TRBV7-2 | TRBD2 | TGTGCCAGCAGCCTCCAGGGGGGACTAGCGGTCCGGGATACGCAGTATTTT | CASSLQGGLAVRDTQYF
TRBJ1-5 | many | TRBV7-9 | . | TGTGCCAGCAGCGCCATACAGGGAAATCAGCCCCAGCATTTT | CASSAIQGNQPQHF
TRBJ2-1 | many | TRBV6-2/TRBV6-3 | TRBD2 | TGTGCCAGCAAACCGGGACTAGCTAACAATGAGCAGTTCTTC | CASKPGLANNEQFF
TRBJ2-6 | many | TRBV6-5 | . | TGTGCCAGCAGTTACTCTGGGGCCCCGTCTGGGGCCAACGTCCTGACTTTC | CASSYSGAPSGANVLTF
TRBJ2-5 | many | TRBV5-1 | . | TGCGCCAGCAGCTACCGGGACTACCAAGAGACCCAGTACTTC | CASSYRDYQETQYF
TRBJ2-7 | . | TRBV18 | TRBD1 | TGTGCCAGCTCGAGGGACAGGAGTGTCTACGAGCAGTACTTC | CASSRDRSVYEQYF
TRBJ2-3 | many | TRBV7-2 | TRBD2 | TGTGCCAGCAGCTTAGTCAGCGGGAGGTTCACAGATACGCAGTATTTT | CASSLVSGRFTDTQYF
TRBJ2-1 | many | TRBV11-2 | TRBD2 | TGTGCCAGCAGCTTTATTAAGGGCGGGAGAGGCTATGAGCAGTTCTTC | CASSFIKGGRGYEQFF
TRBJ1-1 | many | TRBV6-5 | . | TGTGCCAGCAGTTACTCGGGGCGATCCTGGAACACTGAAGCTTTCTTT | CASSYSGRSWNTEAFF
TRBJ2-1 | . | TRBV20-1 | . | TGCAGTGCTAGAGATAGGAAGGTACAGGACTACAATGAGCAGTTCTTC | CSARDRKVQDYNEQFF
TRBJ2-7 | . | TRBV30 | TRBD1 | TGTGCCTGGAGTAGGGGGCAGGGGACCTACGAGCAGTACTTC | CAWSRGQGTYEQYF
TRBJ2-2 | many | TRBV4-3 | . | TGCGCCAGCAGCCAAGATGGGGGCCGGAACACCGGGGAGCTGTTTTTT | CASSQDGGRNTGELFF
TRBJ2-5 | many | TRBV4-2 | . | TGTGCCAGCAGCCAAGATACTCCGGGGGAGACCCAGTACTTC | CASSQDTPGETQYF
TRBJ2-7 | . | TRBV12-2 | . | TGTGCAAGTCGCTTAGTTTCCAGGGGGCCTCGCTACGAGCAGTACTTC | CASRLVSRGPRYEQYF
TRBJ2-3 | . | TRBV3-1 | TRBD2 | TGTGCCAGCACTAACCCTGGGCGCGGGGGGACAGATACGCAGTATTTT | CASTNPGRGGTDTQYF
TRBJ2-3 | . | TRBV5-5 | . | TGTGCCAGCAGCTACCCGGGGGATACGCAGTATTTT | CASSYPGDTQYF
TRBJ2-1 | many | TRBV20-1 | . | TGCAGTGGAGGGGGGGACAGCCCATACAATGAGCAGTTCTTC | CSGGGDSPYNEQFF
TRBJ1-1 | many | TRBV20-1 | . | TGCAGCAAAACAGGGTCCCGTGTGATGAACACTGAAGCTTTCTTT | CSKTGSRVMNTEAFF
TRBJ2-7 | many | TRBV4-3 | TRBD1 | TGCGCCAGCAGCCAAGCCTTGGACAGGCGAGACTCCTACGAGCAGTACTTC | CASSQALDRRDSYEQYF
TRBJ2-1 | many | TRBV20-1 | TRBD2 | TGCAGTGCTAGGGTGACTAGCGGGAGGGCCTGGAATGAGCAGTTCTTC | CSARVTSGRAWNEQFF
TRBJ2-6 | few | TRBV19 | . | TGTGCCAGTAGGGGAATCTCTGGGGCCAACGTCCTGACTTTC | CASRGISGANVLTF
TRBJ2-3 | many | TRBV18 | . | TGTGCCAGCTCACCAAGACAGCTGTCCACAGATACGCAGTATTTT | CASSPRQLSTDTQYF
TRBJ1-1 | many | TRBV6-5 | . | TGTGCCAGCAGACTTAACAGGGAGCGGGGCACTGAAGCTTTCTTT | CASRLNRERGTEAFF
TRBJ2-5 | many | TRBV7-2 | . | TGTGCCAGCAGCTTACACGTGCAAATTTGGGAGACCCAGTACTTC | CASSLHVQIWETQYF
TRBJ2-1 | . | TRBV7-8 | . | TGTGCCAGCAGCTTAGTGCCGGACTTAGGGTTTGAGCAGTTCTTC | CASSLVPDLGFEQFF